This T cell receptor (beta chain) was sequenced for a study of blood T cell repertoires in COVID-19. Study-level background: COVID-19 samples, acute and convalescent, were from the United States, Italy and Spain. T cells, B-cell-depleted T cells, or PBMCs provided the cDNA or gDNA that served as material.

Per the authors' pipeline: Cell counts per sample came from amplifying reference gene primers. Repertoires were generated with immunoSEQ multiplex PCR, while TCRdb's copy carries only in-frame clones and drops some. That table gives V, J and clone size, and the DNA gave D and trimming. The table lists about 220,000 clones, roughly 87% of them singletons. A single count supports this clone. This CDR3 has 14 residues. Germline V gene data show CDR1 as GTSNPN and CDR2 as SVGIG (reference sequence). V dropped 4 bases and J dropped 4 bases, with 14 bases sitting between them. The sample consisted of peripheral blood. This chain links TRBV30 with TRBJ2-1; possibly TRBD2 for D (7 bases). This TCR was recovered from a man between 35 and 55 years old with active or convalescent COVID-19. The CDR3 here is CAWTQGGGYNEQFF. As DNA, the CDR3 is TGTGCCTGGACACAAGGGGGGGGATACAATGAGCAGTTCTTC.